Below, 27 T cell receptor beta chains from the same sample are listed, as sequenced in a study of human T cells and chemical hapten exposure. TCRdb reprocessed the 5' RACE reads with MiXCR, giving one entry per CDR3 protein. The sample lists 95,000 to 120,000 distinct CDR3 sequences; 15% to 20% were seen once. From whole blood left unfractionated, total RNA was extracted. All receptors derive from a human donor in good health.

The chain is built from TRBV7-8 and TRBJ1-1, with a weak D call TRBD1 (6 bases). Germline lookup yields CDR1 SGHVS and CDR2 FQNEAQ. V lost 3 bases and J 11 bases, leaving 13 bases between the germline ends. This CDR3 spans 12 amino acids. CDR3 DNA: TGTGCCAGCAGCTTCCAGGGGATTGACGCTTTCTTT. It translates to CASSFQGIDAFF.

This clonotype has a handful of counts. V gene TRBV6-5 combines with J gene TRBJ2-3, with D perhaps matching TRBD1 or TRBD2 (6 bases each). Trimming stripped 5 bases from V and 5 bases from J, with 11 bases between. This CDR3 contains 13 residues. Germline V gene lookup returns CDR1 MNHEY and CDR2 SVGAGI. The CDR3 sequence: CASSRGAGDTQYF. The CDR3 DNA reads TGTGCCAGCAGTAGGGGGGCGGGAGATACGCAGTATTTT.

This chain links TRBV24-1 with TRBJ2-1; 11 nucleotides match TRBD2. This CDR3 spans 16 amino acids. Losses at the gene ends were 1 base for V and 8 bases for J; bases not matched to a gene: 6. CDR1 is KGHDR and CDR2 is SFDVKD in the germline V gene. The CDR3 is CATSDLGASGRYEQFF. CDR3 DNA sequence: TGTGCCACCAGTGATTTAGGGGCTAGCGGGAGGTATGAGCAGTTCTTC.

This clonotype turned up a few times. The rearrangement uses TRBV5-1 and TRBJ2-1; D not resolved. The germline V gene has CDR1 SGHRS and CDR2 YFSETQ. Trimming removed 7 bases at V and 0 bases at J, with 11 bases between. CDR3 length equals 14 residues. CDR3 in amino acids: CASGLYHSYNEQFF. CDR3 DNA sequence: TGCGCCAGCGGGCTGTACCACTCCTACAATGAGCAGTTCTTC.

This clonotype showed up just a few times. The CDR3 spells CAWRGQRDTQYF. CDR3 DNA sequence: TGTGCCTGGAGGGGACAGAGAGATACGCAGTATTTT. The chain combines TRBV30 with TRBJ2-3, with 7 bases fitting TRBD1. The germline CDR1 and CDR2 sequences are GTSNPN and SVGIG (reference sequence). CDR3 size: 12 residues. V shed 3 bases, J shed 5 bases, and the junction held 2 bases outside the gene matches.

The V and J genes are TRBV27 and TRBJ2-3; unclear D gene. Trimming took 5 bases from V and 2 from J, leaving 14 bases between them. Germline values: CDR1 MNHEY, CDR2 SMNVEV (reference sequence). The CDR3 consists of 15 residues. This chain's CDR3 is CASSPLESPTDTQYF. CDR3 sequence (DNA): TGTGCCAGCAGTCCGCTAGAAAGCCCCACAGATACGCAGTATTTT.

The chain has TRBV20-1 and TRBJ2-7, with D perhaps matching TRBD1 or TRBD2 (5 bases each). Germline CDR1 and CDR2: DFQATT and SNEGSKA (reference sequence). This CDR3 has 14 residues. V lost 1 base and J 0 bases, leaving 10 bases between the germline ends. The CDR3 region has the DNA TGCAGTGCTAGAGTCGGGGCTAGCTCCTACGAGCAGTACTTC. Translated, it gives CSARVGASSYEQYF.

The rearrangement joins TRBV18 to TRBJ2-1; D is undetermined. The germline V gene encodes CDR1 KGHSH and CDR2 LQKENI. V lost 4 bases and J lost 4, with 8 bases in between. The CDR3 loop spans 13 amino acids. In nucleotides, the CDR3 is TGTGCCAGCTCACTGACCAAGTACAATGAGCAGTTCTTC. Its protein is CASSLTKYNEQFF. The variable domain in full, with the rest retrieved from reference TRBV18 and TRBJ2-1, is NAGVMQNPRHLVRRRGQEARLRCSPMKGHSHVYWYRQLPEEGLKFMVYLQKENIIDESGMPKERFSAEFPKEGPSILRIQQVVRGDSAAYFCASSLTKYNEQFFGPGTRLTVL.

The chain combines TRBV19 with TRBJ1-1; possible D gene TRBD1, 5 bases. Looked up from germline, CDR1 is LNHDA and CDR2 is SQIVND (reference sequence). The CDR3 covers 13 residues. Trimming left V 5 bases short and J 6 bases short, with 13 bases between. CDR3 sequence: CASSPFRRAEAFF. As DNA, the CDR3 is TGTGCCAGTAGTCCCTTTCGCAGGGCTGAAGCTTTCTTT.

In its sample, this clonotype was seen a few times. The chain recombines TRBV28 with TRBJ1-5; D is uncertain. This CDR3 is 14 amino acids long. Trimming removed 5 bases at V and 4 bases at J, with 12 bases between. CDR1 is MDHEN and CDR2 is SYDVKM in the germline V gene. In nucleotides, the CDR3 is TGTGCCAGCAGTCCCCACGGCGGTAATCAGCCCCAGCATTTT. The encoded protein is CASSPHGGNQPQHF.

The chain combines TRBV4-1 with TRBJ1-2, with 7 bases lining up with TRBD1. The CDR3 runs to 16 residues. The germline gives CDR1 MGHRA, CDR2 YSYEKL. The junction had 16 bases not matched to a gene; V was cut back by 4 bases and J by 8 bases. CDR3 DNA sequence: TGCGCCAGCAGCCCAAGGAGGAACAGGGGCGGTCGGGGCTACACCTTC. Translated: CASSPRRNRGGRGYTF.

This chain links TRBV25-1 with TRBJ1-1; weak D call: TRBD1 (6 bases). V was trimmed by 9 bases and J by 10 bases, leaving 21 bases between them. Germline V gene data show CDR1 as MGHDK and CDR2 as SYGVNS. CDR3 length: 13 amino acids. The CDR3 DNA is TGTGCCAGTACCGAGTGGGGGGCGAGAGGAGCTTTCTTT. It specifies CASTEWGARGAFF.

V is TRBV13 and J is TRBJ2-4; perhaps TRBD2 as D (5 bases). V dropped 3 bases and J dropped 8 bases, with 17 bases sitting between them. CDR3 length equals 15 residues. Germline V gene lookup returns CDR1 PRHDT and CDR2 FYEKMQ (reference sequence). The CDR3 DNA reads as TGTGCCAGCAGCTTGGGTCCCCGCGGGTCGGACATTCAGTACTTC. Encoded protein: CASSLGPRGSDIQYF.

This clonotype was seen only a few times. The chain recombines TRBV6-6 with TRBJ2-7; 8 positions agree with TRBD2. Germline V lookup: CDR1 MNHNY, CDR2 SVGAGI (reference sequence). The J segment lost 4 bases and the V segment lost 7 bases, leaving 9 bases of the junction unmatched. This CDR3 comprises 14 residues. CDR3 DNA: TGTGCCAGCAATCTCCCGGGACTAGTGTACGAGCAGTACTTC. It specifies CASNLPGLVYEQYF.

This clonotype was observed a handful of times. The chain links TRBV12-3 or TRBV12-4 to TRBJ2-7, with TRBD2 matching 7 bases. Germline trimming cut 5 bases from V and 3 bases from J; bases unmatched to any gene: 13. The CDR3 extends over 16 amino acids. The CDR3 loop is CASSLPWEGTHYEQYF. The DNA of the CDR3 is TGTGCCAGCAGTCTCCCATGGGAGGGGACCCACTACGAGCAGTACTTC.

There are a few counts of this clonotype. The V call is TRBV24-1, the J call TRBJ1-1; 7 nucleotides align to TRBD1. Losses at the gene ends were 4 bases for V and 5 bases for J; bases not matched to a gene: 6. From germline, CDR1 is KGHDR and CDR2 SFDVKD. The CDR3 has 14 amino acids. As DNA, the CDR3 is TGTGCCACCAGTGAACGACAGGGCCCAACTGAAGCTTTCTTT. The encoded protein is CATSERQGPTEAFF.

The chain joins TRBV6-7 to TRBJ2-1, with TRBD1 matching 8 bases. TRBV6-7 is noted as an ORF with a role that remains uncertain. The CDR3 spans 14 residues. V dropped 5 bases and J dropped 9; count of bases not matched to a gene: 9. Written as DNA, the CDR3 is TGTGCCAGCAGTCCGCCCAGGGGGCCTGTTGAGCAGTTCTTC. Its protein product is CASSPPRGPVEQFF.

The CDR3 here is CASRTYWEGPVANTGELFF. CDR3 DNA sequence: TGTGCCAGCAGGACCTATTGGGAGGGCCCAGTCGCGAACACCGGGGAGCTGTTTTTT. V usage is TRBV6-1 and J usage is TRBJ2-2, with 7 bases lining up with TRBD2. This CDR3 has 19 amino acids. V shed 6 bases, J shed 0 bases, and the junction held 16 bases outside the gene matches. Germline CDR1 MNHNS, CDR2 SASEGT.

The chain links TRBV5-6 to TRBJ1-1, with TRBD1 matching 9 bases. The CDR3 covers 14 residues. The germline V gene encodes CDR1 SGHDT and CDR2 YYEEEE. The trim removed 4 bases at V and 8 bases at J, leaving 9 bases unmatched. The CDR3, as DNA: TGTGCCAGCAGCGTTACCCTAACAGGGGGCGAAGCTTTCTTT. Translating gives CASSVTLTGGEAFF.

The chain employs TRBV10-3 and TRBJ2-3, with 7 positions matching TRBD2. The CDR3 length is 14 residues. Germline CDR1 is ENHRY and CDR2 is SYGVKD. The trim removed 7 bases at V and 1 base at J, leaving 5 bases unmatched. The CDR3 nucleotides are TGTGCCATCAAAGCTAGCGGAGGCACAGATACGCAGTATTTT. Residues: CAIKASGGTDTQYF.

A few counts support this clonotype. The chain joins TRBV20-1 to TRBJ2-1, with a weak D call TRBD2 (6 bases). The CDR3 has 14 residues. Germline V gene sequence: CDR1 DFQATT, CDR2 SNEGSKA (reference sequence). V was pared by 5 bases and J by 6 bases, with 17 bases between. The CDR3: CSAPRPGVGNEQFF. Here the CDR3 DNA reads TGCAGTGCTCCCCGACCGGGAGTCGGCAATGAGCAGTTCTTC.

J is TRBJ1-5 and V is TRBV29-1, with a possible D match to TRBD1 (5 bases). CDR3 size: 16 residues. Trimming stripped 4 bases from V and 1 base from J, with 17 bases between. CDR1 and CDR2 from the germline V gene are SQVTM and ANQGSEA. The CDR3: CSVGTPQGLSNQPQHF. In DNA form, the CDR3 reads TGCAGCGTTGGAACTCCTCAGGGTTTAAGCAATCAGCCCCAGCATTTT.

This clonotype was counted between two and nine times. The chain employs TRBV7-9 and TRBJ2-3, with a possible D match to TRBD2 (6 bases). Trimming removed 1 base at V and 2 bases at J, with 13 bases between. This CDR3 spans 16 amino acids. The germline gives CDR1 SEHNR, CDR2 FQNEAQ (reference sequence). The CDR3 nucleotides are TGTGCCAGCAGCTTAGTCGCTAGCGACCTCACAGATACGCAGTATTTT. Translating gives CASSLVASDLTDTQYF.

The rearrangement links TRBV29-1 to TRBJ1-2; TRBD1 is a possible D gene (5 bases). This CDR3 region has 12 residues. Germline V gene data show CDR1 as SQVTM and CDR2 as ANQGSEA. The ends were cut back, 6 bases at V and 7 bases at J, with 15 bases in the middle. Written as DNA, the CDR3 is TGCAGCGTCGTGGGGCAGGAATCTGGCTACACCTTC. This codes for CSVVGQESGYTF.

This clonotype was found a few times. In nucleotides, the CDR3 is TGTGCCAGCAGCCCGGGACTAGTGGTCGCCGAGCAGTACTTC. Amino acid sequence: CASSPGLVVAEQYF. This chain uses TRBV9 with TRBJ2-7; TRBD2 matches 8 bases. The CDR3 contains 14 residues. CDR1 is SGDLS and CDR2 is YYNGEE in the germline V gene. Trimming removed 4 bases from V and 6 bases from J; junction bases left unmatched: 9.

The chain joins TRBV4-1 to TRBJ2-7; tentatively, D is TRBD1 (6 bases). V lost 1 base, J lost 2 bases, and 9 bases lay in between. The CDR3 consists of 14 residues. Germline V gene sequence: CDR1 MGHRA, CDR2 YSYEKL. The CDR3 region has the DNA TGCGCCAGCAGCCAAGCCCAGGGGCCCTACGAGCAGTACTTC. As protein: CASSQAQGPYEQYF.

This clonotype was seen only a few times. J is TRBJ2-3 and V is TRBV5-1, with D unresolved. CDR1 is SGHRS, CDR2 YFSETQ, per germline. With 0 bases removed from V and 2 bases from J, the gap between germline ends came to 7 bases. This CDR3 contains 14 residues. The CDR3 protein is CASSLVSDTDTQYF. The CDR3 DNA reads TGCGCCAGCAGCTTGGTCAGTGACACAGATACGCAGTATTTT.